The clone carrying this T cell receptor (beta chain) has a single count. This sample was taken from a study of T cell responses to AZD1222 COVID-19 vaccine. This CDR3 contains 13 residues. The V gene lost 2 bases and the J gene lost 10 bases, with 11 bases spanning the gap. The germline V gene encodes CDR1 MGHRA and CDR2 YSYEKL. Sequencing was performed with immunoSEQ multiplex PCR; in TCRdb, only in-frame clones are kept and a portion is missing. The repertoire includes about 150,000 clones, roughly nine tenths of them detected once, and about 1.6% sits in the top ten. The sample consisted of peripheral blood, taken 28 days after the second AZD1222 dose. The origin of this receptor is an adult who received the AZD1222 COVID-19 vaccine. The V call is TRBV4-1, the J call TRBJ1-4, with D unresolved. This chain's CDR3 is CASSQYLDLKLFF. The CDR3 nucleotides are TGCGCCAGCAGCCAATACCTCGACCTAAAACTGTTTTTT.